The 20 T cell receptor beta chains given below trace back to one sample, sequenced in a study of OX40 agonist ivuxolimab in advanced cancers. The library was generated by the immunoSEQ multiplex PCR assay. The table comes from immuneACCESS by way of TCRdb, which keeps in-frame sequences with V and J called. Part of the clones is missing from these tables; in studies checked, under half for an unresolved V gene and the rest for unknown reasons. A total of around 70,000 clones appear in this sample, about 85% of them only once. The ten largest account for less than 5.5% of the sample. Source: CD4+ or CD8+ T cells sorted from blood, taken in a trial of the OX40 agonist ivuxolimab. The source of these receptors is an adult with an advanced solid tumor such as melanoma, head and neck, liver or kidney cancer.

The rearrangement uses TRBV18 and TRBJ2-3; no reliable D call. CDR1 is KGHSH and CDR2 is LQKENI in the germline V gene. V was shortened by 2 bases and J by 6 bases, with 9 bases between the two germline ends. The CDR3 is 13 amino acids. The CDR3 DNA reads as TGTGCCAGCTCACCAGACGGTCCCGATACGCAGTATTTT. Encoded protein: CASSPDGPDTQYF.

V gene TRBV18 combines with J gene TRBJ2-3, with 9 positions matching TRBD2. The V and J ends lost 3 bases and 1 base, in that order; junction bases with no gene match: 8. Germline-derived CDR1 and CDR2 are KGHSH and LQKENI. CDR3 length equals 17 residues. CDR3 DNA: TGTGCCAGCTCACCTCCCCCCGCTAGCGGGGGCACAGATACGCAGTATTTT. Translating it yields CASSPPPASGGTDTQYF. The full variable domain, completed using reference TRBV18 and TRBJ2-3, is NAGVMQNPRHLVRRRGQEARLRCSPMKGHSHVYWYRQLPEEGLKFMVYLQKENIIDESGMPKERFSAEFPKEGPSILRIQQVVRGDSAAYFCASSPPPASGGTDTQYFGPGTRLTVL.

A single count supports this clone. The CDR3 nucleotides read TGTGCCAGCAGAACCGGGGGCCCGGAAGGCACTGAAGCTTTCTTT. Translated, it gives CASRTGGPEGTEAFF. J is TRBJ1-1 and V is TRBV6-5; possibly TRBD1 for D (6 bases). The V end was cut by 6 bases, the J end by 4 bases, with 18 bases between. CDR1 and CDR2 from the germline V gene are MNHEY and SVGAGI. The CDR3 spans 15 residues.

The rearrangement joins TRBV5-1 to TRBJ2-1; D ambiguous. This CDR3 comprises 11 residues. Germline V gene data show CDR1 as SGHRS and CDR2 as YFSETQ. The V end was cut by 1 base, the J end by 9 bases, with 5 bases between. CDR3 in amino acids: CASSLSSEQFF. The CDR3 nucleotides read TGCGCCAGCAGCTTGAGTAGTGAGCAGTTCTTC.

The CDR3 bases are TGTGCCAGCTCACCAGTAGGGAGTAATGAAAAACTGTTTTTT. It codes for CASSPVGSNEKLFF. This chain connects TRBV18 to TRBJ1-4; D unresolved. Trimming took off 2 bases at V and 4 bases at J, with 8 bases between the two ends. The CDR3 loop spans 14 amino acids. Looked up from germline, CDR1 is KGHSH and CDR2 is LQKENI.

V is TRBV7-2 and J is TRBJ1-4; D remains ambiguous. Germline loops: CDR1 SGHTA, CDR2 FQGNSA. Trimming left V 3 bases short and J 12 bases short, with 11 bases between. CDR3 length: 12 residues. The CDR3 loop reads CASSFTERELFF. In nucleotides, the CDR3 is TGTGCCAGCAGCTTTACCGAGCGGGAACTGTTTTTT.

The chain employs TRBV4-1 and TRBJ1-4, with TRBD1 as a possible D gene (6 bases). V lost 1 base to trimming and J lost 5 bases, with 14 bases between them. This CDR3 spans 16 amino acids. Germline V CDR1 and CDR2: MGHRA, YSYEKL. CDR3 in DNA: TGCGCCAGCAGCCAAGTCGGGGTGAGGGGGAATGAAAAACTGTTTTTT. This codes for CASSQVGVRGNEKLFF.

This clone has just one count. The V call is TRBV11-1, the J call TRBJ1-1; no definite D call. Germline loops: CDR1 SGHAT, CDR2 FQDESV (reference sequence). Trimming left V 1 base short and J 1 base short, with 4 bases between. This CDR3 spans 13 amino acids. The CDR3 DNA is TGTGCCAGCAGCTTAGGGGAGAACACTGAAGCTTTCTTT. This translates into CASSLGENTEAFF.

Here the CDR3 reads CASSIVSGGNNSPLHF. In DNA, the CDR3 is TGTGCCAGTAGTATAGTGTCCGGGGGGAATAATTCACCCCTCCACTTT. The chain uses TRBV19 and TRBJ1-6; a weak D match, TRBD1 (5 bases). The V end was cut by 1 base, the J end by 5 bases, with 12 bases between. The CDR3 consists of 16 residues. Germline V lookup: CDR1 LNHDA, CDR2 SQIVND (reference sequence).

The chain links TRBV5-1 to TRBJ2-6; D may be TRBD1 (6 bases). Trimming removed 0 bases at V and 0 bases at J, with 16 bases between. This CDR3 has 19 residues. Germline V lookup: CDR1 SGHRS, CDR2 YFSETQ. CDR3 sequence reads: CASSLARGQIISGANVLTF. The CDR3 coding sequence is TGCGCCAGCAGCTTGGCAAGAGGACAGATTATCTCTGGGGCCAACGTCCTGACTTTC. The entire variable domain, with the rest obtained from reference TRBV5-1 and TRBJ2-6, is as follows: KAGVTQTPRYLIKTRGQQVTLSCSPISGHRSVSWYQQTPGQGLQFLFEYFSETQRNKGNFPGRFSGRQFSNSRSEMNVSTLELGDSALYLCASSLARGQIISGANVLTFGAGSRLTVL.

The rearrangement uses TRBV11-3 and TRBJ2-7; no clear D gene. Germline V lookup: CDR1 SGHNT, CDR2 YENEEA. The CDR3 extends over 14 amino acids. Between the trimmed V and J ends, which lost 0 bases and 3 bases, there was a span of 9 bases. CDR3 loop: CASSLDPFNYEQYF. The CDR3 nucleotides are TGTGCCAGCAGCTTAGATCCCTTCAACTACGAGCAGTACTTC.

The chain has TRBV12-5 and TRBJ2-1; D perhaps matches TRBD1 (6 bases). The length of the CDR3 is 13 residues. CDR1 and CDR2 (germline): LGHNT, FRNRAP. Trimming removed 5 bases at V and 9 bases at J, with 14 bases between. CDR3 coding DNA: TGTGCTAGTGGTCGCCAGGGGTATAGTGAGCAGTTCTTC. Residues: CASGRQGYSEQFF.

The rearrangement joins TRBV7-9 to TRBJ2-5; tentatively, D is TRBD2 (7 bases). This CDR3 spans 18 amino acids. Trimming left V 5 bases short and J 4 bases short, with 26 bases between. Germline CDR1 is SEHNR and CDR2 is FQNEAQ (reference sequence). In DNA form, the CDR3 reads TGTGCCAGCAGCCCAGGATGGGGGAGTGGGGGGGCCCCAGAGACCCAGTACTTC. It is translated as CASSPGWGSGGAPETQYF. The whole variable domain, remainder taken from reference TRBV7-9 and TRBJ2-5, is DTGVSQNPRHKITKRGQNVTFRCDPISEHNRLYWYRQTLGQGPEFLTYFQNEAQLEKSRLLSDRFSAERPKGSFSTLEIQRTEQGDSAMYLCASSPGWGSGGAPETQYFGPGTRLLVL.

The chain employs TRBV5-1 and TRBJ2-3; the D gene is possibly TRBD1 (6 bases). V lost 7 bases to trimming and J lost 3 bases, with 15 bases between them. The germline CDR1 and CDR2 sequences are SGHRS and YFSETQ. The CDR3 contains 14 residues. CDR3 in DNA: TGCGCCAGCGCAGGGGTTACAGGGACAGATACGCAGTATTTT. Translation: CASAGVTGTDTQYF.

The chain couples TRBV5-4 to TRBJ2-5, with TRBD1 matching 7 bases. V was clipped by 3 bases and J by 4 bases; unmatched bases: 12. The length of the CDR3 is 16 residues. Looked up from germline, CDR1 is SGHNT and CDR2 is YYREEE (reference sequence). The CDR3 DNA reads TGTGCCAGCAGCTCCCTAAAGGGGGCCATTGGAGAGACCCAGTACTTC. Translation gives CASSSLKGAIGETQYF.

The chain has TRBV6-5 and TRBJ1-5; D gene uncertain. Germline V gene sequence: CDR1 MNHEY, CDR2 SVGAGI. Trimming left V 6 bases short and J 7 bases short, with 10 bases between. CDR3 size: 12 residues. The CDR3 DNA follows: TGTGCCAGCAGAGCCCCTGACCAGCCCCAGCATTTT. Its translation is CASRAPDQPQHF.

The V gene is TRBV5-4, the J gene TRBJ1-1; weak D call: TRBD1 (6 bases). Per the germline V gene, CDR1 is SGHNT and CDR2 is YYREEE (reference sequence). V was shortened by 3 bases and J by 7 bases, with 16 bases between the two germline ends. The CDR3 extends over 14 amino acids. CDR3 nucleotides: TGTGCCAGCAGCTCTGACGGTGACAGGCTTGAAGCTTTCTTT. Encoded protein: CASSSDGDRLEAFF.

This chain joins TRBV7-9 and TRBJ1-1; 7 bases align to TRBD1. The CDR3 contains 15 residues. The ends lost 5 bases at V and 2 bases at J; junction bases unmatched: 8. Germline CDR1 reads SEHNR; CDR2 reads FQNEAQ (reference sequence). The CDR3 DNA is TGTGCCAGCAGCCCACAGGGACAGCCCAACACTGAAGCTTTCTTT. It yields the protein CASSPQGQPNTEAFF.

DNA for the CDR3: TGTGCCAGCAGCTTTGGAGGGAACACTGAAGCTTTCTTT. Its protein is CASSFGGNTEAFF. The chain employs TRBV7-9 and TRBJ1-1; D gene ambiguous. V was cut by 3 bases and J by 1 base, with 6 bases left in between. The CDR3 is 13 amino acids. Per germline, CDR1 SEHNR and CDR2 FQNEAQ (reference sequence).

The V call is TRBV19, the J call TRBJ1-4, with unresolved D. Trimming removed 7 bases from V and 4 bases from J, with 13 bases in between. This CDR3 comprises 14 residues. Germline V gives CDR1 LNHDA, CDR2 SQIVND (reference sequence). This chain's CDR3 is CASMDGGSNEKLFF. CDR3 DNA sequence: TGTGCCAGTATGGATGGAGGGAGTAATGAAAAACTGTTTTTT.